Each of the 13 T cell receptor beta chains below was sequenced from the same sample in a study of cytomegalovirus exposure and HLA in healthy donors. The PCR used 60 Vbeta and 13 Jbeta primers. Here immunoSEQ multiplex PCR was the method, and the copy in TCRdb shows in-frame clones only, minus some. The table has approximately 72,000 clones, around 80% seen once. Source material: PBMCs. The receptors shown here come from a man between 18 and 29 years old in good health and CMV-seronegative.

The chain joins TRBV7-9 to TRBJ1-2; possible D gene TRBD1, 5 bases. CDR1 is SEHNR, CDR2 FQNEAQ, per germline (reference sequence). Trimming stripped 5 bases from V and 2 bases from J, with 12 bases between. The CDR3 sequence is 14 residues long. The CDR3 protein is CASSPRQRNYGYTF. Written as DNA, the CDR3 is TGTGCCAGCAGCCCCAGACAGAGAAACTATGGCTACACCTTC.

The chain joins TRBV7-3 to TRBJ1-2, with unresolved D. Trimming removed 5 bases from V and 0 bases from J, with 7 bases in between. The CDR3 extends over 13 amino acids. Germline CDR1 is SGHTA and CDR2 is FQGTGA. The CDR3: CASSPDTNYGYTF. The CDR3 region has the DNA TGTGCCAGCAGCCCCGACACTAACTATGGCTACACCTTC.

This rearrangement joins TRBV5-1 to TRBJ2-1; 14 nucleotides line up with TRBD2. V dropped 3 bases and J dropped 2; count of bases not matched to a gene: 7. Germline assignment: CDR1 SGHRS and CDR2 YFSETQ. This CDR3 is 18 amino acids long. The CDR3 DNA sequence: TGCGCCAGCAGCTCTGGACTAGCGGGAGGTTTCGCCTACAATGAGCAGTTCTTC. Its protein is CASSSGLAGGFAYNEQFF.

This chain's CDR3 is CASSSPPGLLQETQYF. CDR3 nucleotide sequence: TGTGCCAGCAGCTCCCCTCCGGGACTACTACAAGAGACCCAGTACTTC. The chain couples TRBV7-9 to TRBJ2-5; 7 positions agree with TRBD2. The CDR3 runs 16 residues. Germline assignment: CDR1 SEHNR and CDR2 FQNEAQ (reference sequence). J was trimmed by 2 bases and V by 4 bases; bases with no gene match: 10.

The chain couples TRBV6-5 to TRBJ2-4; a weak D match, TRBD2 (6 bases). The CDR3 covers 15 residues. Trimming removed 6 bases at V and 3 bases at J, with 15 bases between. Per the germline V gene, CDR1 is MNHEY and CDR2 is SVGAGI. CDR3 coding DNA: TGTGCCAGCAGCCCCCCGGGGGTTGGCAAAAACATTCAGTACTTC. This translates into CASSPPGVGKNIQYF.

This clone showed up just a few times. The rearrangement links TRBV29-1 to TRBJ2-7, with D unresolved. The CDR3 is 11 residues long. The germline V gene has CDR1 SQVTM and CDR2 ANQGSEA. Trimming removed 3 bases at V and 2 bases at J, with 5 bases between. The CDR3 region is CSVEQAYEQYF. Written as DNA, the CDR3 is TGCAGCGTTGAGCAGGCCTACGAGCAGTACTTC.

V and J are TRBV28 and TRBJ1-5, with 7 bases fitting TRBD1. Trimming cost V 6 bases and J 1 base; bases outside gene matches: 27. This CDR3 contains 22 residues. Germline CDR1 reads MDHEN; CDR2 reads SYDVKM. The CDR3 spells CASSQTFGPVADRRSSNQPQHF. For the CDR3, the DNA is TGTGCCAGCAGCCAAACTTTTGGGCCCGTCGCGGACAGGAGGTCAAGCAATCAGCCCCAGCATTTT.

The chain joins TRBV6-1 to TRBJ2-1; 7 bases are shared with TRBD1. The CDR3 is 15 residues long. Germline CDR1 is MNHNS and CDR2 is SASEGT. Trimming removed 7 bases from V and 5 bases from J; junction bases left unmatched: 11. The CDR3 spells CASTDRDAHHNEQFF. The DNA of the CDR3 is TGTGCCAGCACTGACAGGGATGCACACCACAATGAGCAGTTCTTC.

CDR3 in DNA: TGCGCCAGCAGCCAAGATACTGGTCGCTCACCCCATGGCTACACCTTC. It codes for CASSQDTGRSPHGYTF. The genes are TRBV4-3 and TRBJ1-2; no clear D gene. CDR1 is LGHNA and CDR2 is YSLEER in the germline V gene. There are 16 residues in the CDR3. Trimming removed 0 bases at V and 6 bases at J, with 17 bases between.

DNA for the CDR3: TGTGCCAGCAGCCTAACATGGGACAGCTACGAGCAGTACTTC. Protein product: CASSLTWDSYEQYF. The V and J genes are TRBV7-9 and TRBJ2-7, with 7 nucleotides matching TRBD1. The CDR3 spans 14 residues. The V gene's germline CDR1 is SEHNR and CDR2 FQNEAQ (reference sequence). V dropped 5 bases and J dropped 3; count of bases not matched to a gene: 7.

The chain recombines TRBV19 with TRBJ2-4; D is possibly TRBD2 (7 bases). In germline, CDR1 is LNHDA, CDR2 SQIVND (reference sequence). The CDR3 consists of 18 residues. V was shortened by 9 bases and J by 1 base, with 25 bases between the two germline ends. The DNA for the CDR3 is TGTGCCAGCACACGGGTAGGGGGGGGCCTTGGGGCCAAAAACATTCAGTACTTC. This encodes CASTRVGGGLGAKNIQYF.

The chain links TRBV27 to TRBJ2-3; D possibly corresponds to TRBD1 (6 bases). Germline V CDR1 and CDR2: MNHEY, SMNVEV (reference sequence). The CDR3 has 15 amino acids. Trimming took off 6 bases at V and 1 base at J, with 14 bases between the two ends. In DNA form, the CDR3 reads TGTGCCAGCAGATTCCGGGACACTCGCACAGATACGCAGTATTTT. Translated: CASRFRDTRTDTQYF.

This rearrangement joins TRBV7-8 to TRBJ2-1, with D possibly matching TRBD1 (6 bases). V lost 2 bases and J 10 bases, leaving 9 bases between the germline ends. Per germline, CDR1 SGHVS and CDR2 FQNEAQ. The CDR3 covers 12 residues. The CDR3, as DNA: TGTGCCAGCAGCTTAATAGGACAGGAGCAGTTCTTC. It is translated as CASSLIGQEQFF.